The present entry profiles one T cell receptor (beta chain) with its context. The CDR3 totals 16 residues. Trimming cost V 0 bases and J 5 bases, with 14 bases left between them. The germline V gene has CDR1 LGHNA and CDR2 YNFKEQ. The sample originates from a study of blood T cell repertoires in COVID-19. Study overall: Samples of COVID-19 (acute and convalescent) were obtained from the United States, Italy and Spain. The analysed material was cDNA or gDNA that came from T cells, B-cell-depleted T cells, or PBMCs.

Method: immunoSEQ multiplex PCR; TCRdb's copy keeps in-frame clones and lacks some. This sample has some 170,000 clones, with roughly 87% found just once. Participants' own reports of clinical history determined their cohort assignment. The J gene is TRBJ2-1, the V gene TRBV4-2; the D gene is possibly TRBD2 (6 bases). The clonotype was recovered from a human donor with acute COVID-19. The donor label of this sample is uncertain. The source material was PBMCs or T cells enriched from blood (not recorded which). In nucleotides, the CDR3 is TGTGCCAGCAGCCAAGATTCCCCTAGCGCCAACAATGAGCAGTTCTTC. Translated, it gives CASSQDSPSANNEQFF.